The text below deals with one T cell receptor (beta chain). What it binds is not known. The data belong to a study of cytomegalovirus exposure and HLA in healthy donors. Across the whole study: A preliminary data release comprised 80 million to 95 million unique TCRs obtained from HLA-typed donors.

A multiplex PCR was run with 60 Vbeta primers and 13 Jbeta primers. The assay was immunoSEQ multiplex PCR, and TCRdb's table has in-frame clones only and misses some. Its listing shows approximately 190,000 clones. Study-wide results and caveats: Presence/absence analyses treated sequencing depth as roughly uniform across donors. Researchers reportedly found TCR beta sequences accurately predicted most subjects' HLA-A and HLA-B alleles.

Germline CDR1 and CDR2: SGHAT and FQNNGV. The V and J ends lost 1 base and 5 bases respectively, with 9 bases between them. The CDR3 contains 14 residues. Specimen: PBMCs. The V gene is TRBV11-2, the J gene TRBJ1-3; D is perhaps TRBD1 (6 bases). The sequence derives from a boy younger than 18 in good health and CMV-seronegative. The CDR3 DNA sequence: TGTGCCAGCAGCTTAGTACAGGGCCGAAACACCATATATTTT. It codes for CASSLVQGRNTIYF.